This entry lists 5 T cell receptor beta chains sequenced from one sample in a study of T cell responses to AZD1222 COVID-19 vaccine. Sequencing was performed with immunoSEQ multiplex PCR; in TCRdb, only in-frame clones are kept and a portion is missing. Counted here are 110,000 or so clones, around 90% occurring once; the ten biggest clones make up approximately 5.2%. The source was peripheral blood, collected on day 0 of AZD1222 vaccination. Receptors originate from an adult in good health.

This chain connects TRBV18 to TRBJ2-5; D remains unclear. There are 13 residues in the CDR3. The ends were cut back, 2 bases at V and 3 bases at J, with 7 bases in the middle. Germline lookup yields CDR1 KGHSH and CDR2 LQKENI. The CDR3 sequence: CASSPIVEETQYF. The CDR3 coding sequence is TGTGCCAGCTCACCAATCGTTGAAGAGACCCAGTACTTC.

V is TRBV10-3 and J is TRBJ2-5; 7 bases map to TRBD1. Trimming cost V 4 bases and J 3 bases; bases outside gene matches: 8. The V gene's germline CDR1 is ENHRY and CDR2 SYGVKD. The length of the CDR3 is 15 residues. This chain's CDR3 is CAISGSDRKKETQYF. The CDR3 DNA sequence: TGTGCCATCAGTGGATCGGACAGGAAAAAAGAGACCCAGTACTTC.

This chain connects TRBV7-2 to TRBJ1-5; the D is unclear. The CDR3 spans 14 residues. Germline V gives CDR1 SGHTA, CDR2 FQGNSA. Trimming cost V 8 bases and J 2 bases, with 13 bases left between them. The CDR3 reads CASGAGGGNQPQHF. The CDR3 DNA is TGTGCCAGCGGAGCGGGTGGGGGCAATCAGCCCCAGCATTTT.

CDR3 sequence: CASGPLQGAEQFF. The DNA for the CDR3 is TGCGCCAGTGGCCCACTACAGGGGGCAGAGCAGTTCTTC. The rearrangement joins TRBV5-1 to TRBJ2-1, with 9 bases matching TRBD1. This CDR3 has 13 amino acids. The germline V gene has CDR1 SGHRS and CDR2 YFSETQ. V shed 8 bases and J 10 bases; nucleotides not matched to a gene: 10.

The chain links TRBV24-1 to TRBJ2-7; weak D call: TRBD1 (5 bases). CDR1 KGHDR and CDR2 SFDVKD come from the germline V gene. This CDR3 has 11 residues. The ends were cut back, 5 bases at V and 5 bases at J, with 6 bases in the middle. CDR3 protein: CATSAGNEQYF. The CDR3 DNA reads as TGTGCCACCAGTGCAGGGAACGAGCAGTACTTC.